Each of the 25 T cell receptor beta chains below was sequenced from the same sample in a study of beta chain features in type 1 diabetes. Of the isolated RNA, all was reverse transcribed, and so the sequenced material was expressed TCRB transcripts. The repertoire was sequenced with immunoSEQ multiplex PCR; TCRdb's copy has only in-frame clones and lacks some. Altogether under 150,000 clones are present, 6.9% being singletons, with the ten largest covering 1.3% to 1.5%. Sequencing was carried out using central memory CD4+ T cells from blood. These receptors were collected from a woman in her 30s in good health.

V and J are TRBV27 and TRBJ1-5; D call uncertain. Germline assignment: CDR1 MNHEY and CDR2 SMNVEV (reference sequence). This CDR3 is 15 amino acids long. V was cut by 3 bases and J by 0 bases, with 9 bases left in between. The CDR3 loop reads CASSFTGSSNQPQHF. The CDR3 coding sequence is TGTGCCAGCAGTTTCACGGGGTCTAGCAATCAGCCCCAGCATTTT.

This sequence joins TRBV19 and TRBJ1-5; 11 bases line up with TRBD1. The germline gives CDR1 LNHDA, CDR2 SQIVND (reference sequence). V lost 7 bases, J lost 6 bases, and 5 bases stayed unmatched. The CDR3 runs to 14 residues. The DNA for the CDR3 is TGTGCCAGTACCGGACAGGGGGCAGGTCAGCCCCAGCATTTT. Amino acids: CASTGQGAGQPQHF.

The chain uses TRBV4-2 and TRBJ2-6; unclear D gene. The CDR3 has 16 amino acids. Germline values: CDR1 LGHNA, CDR2 YNFKEQ. V was cut by 0 bases and J by 0 bases, with 6 bases left in between. CDR3 in DNA: TGTGCCAGCAGCCAAGAATCTAGCTCTGGGGCCAACGTCCTGACTTTC. Amino acid sequence: CASSQESSSGANVLTF.

In its sample, this clone was seen a few times. The chain is built from TRBV6-4 and TRBJ1-4, with D possibly being TRBD1 (6 bases). Per germline, CDR1 MRHNA and CDR2 SNTAGT. V lost 5 bases and J 8 bases, leaving 12 bases between the germline ends. CDR3 length: 13 amino acids. The CDR3 loop reads CASSRTAGEKLFF. Written as DNA, the CDR3 is TGTGCCAGCAGTCGGACAGCAGGGGAAAAACTGTTTTTT.

The chain links TRBV30 to TRBJ1-5, with D possibly TRBD1 on 5 matching bases. Trimming took off 5 bases at V and 0 bases at J, with 8 bases between the two ends. Germline CDR1 reads GTSNPN; CDR2 reads SVGIG (reference sequence). This CDR3 comprises 13 residues. CDR3 nucleotides: TGTGCCTGGGCGGGGGGTAGCAATCAGCCCCAGCATTTT. It yields the protein CAWAGGSNQPQHF. The full variable domain, with the rest looked up from reference TRBV30 and TRBJ1-5, is SQTIHQWPATLVQPVGSPLSLECTVEGTSNPNLYWYRQAAGRGLQLLFYSVGIGQISSEVPQNLSASRPQDRQFILSSKKLLLSDSGFYLCAWAGGSNQPQHFGDGTRLSIL.

This clone was found a few times. The CDR3 protein is CSAGGATSGTGELFF. CDR3 coding DNA: TGCAGCGCCGGGGGGGCGACAAGTGGCACCGGGGAGCTGTTTTTT. The V and J genes are TRBV29-1 and TRBJ2-2; 8 bases map to TRBD2. The CDR3 extends over 15 amino acids. V gave up 7 bases and J gave up 4 bases; unmatched junction bases: 11. Germline CDR1 SQVTM, CDR2 ANQGSEA.

The V and J genes are TRBV30 and TRBJ1-1, with D unresolved. Germline CDR1 and CDR2: GTSNPN and SVGIG (reference sequence). The CDR3 is 12 amino acids. V was clipped by 3 bases and J by 5 bases, with 10 bases between them. As DNA, the CDR3 is TGTGCCTGGAGGCGGGATCAGACTGAAGCTTTCTTT. Protein sequence: CAWRRDQTEAFF.

V and J are TRBV5-1 and TRBJ2-3; 9 bases match TRBD1. The germline CDR1 and CDR2 sequences are SGHRS and YFSETQ. After removal of 2 bases from V and 0 bases from J, the junction contained 4 bases not matched to a gene. CDR3 length equals 16 residues. In DNA form, the CDR3 reads TGCGCCAGCAGCTTTAACAGGGGGCCGAGCACAGATACGCAGTATTTT. Translation gives CASSFNRGPSTDTQYF.

This clone has at least ten counts. The gene calls are TRBV25-1 and TRBJ2-3, with 9 bases aligning to TRBD2. Germline V gives CDR1 MGHDK, CDR2 SYGVNS. The CDR3 runs 15 residues. Trimming took 4 bases from V and 3 from J; bases not matched to a gene: 5. The CDR3 loop reads CASSVSGRGTDTQYF. CDR3 DNA: TGTGCCAGCAGTGTTAGCGGGAGAGGAACAGATACGCAGTATTTT.

This clone is judged medium-sized. This chain connects TRBV29-1 to TRBJ2-7, with D perhaps matching TRBD2 (5 bases). Germline V gives CDR1 SQVTM, CDR2 ANQGSEA. The CDR3 consists of 12 residues. V dropped 4 bases and J dropped 2 bases, with 9 bases sitting between them. CDR3 protein: CSVGGLAYEQYF. The CDR3 DNA is TGCAGCGTTGGAGGGCTAGCCTACGAGCAGTACTTC.

The chain combines TRBV15 with TRBJ1-5; TRBD1 matches at 9 bases. V lost 5 bases, J lost 5 bases, and 10 bases stayed unmatched. Germline V gives CDR1 LNHNV, CDR2 YYDKDF (reference sequence). The CDR3 spans 16 residues. The CDR3 is CATSPDNGQGYQPQHF. The CDR3 DNA sequence: TGTGCCACCAGCCCCGACAATGGACAGGGGTATCAGCCCCAGCATTTT.

The sample holds a few counts of this clone. V usage is TRBV18 and J usage is TRBJ2-7; D unclear. The germline CDR1 and CDR2 sequences are KGHSH and LQKENI. The CDR3 is 13 amino acids. The V end lost 0 bases, the J end lost 3 bases, and 6 bases lay between the germline ends. The chain's CDR3 is CASSPPPGYEQYF. CDR3 bases: TGTGCCAGCTCACCACCTCCAGGCTACGAGCAGTACTTC.

This clone was recorded at least ten times. This rearrangement joins TRBV28 to TRBJ1-2; TRBD1 is a possible D gene (6 bases). The CDR3 length is 14 residues. Germline V gene sequence: CDR1 MDHEN, CDR2 SYDVKM. The V end was cut by 5 bases, the J end by 2 bases, with 12 bases between. This CDR3 is CASSLPTGNYGYTF. CDR3 coding DNA: TGTGCCAGCAGTCTCCCGACAGGAAACTATGGCTACACCTTC.

This clone has a handful of counts. This rearrangement joins TRBV5-4 to TRBJ2-7; 15 bases align to TRBD2. With 3 bases clipped from V and 2 bases from J, the junction kept 3 bases outside the gene matches. The CDR3 has 16 amino acids. Germline V gene lookup returns CDR1 SGHNT and CDR2 YYREEE (reference sequence). The CDR3 spells CASSYRTSGRAYEQYF. CDR3 nucleotide sequence: TGTGCCAGCAGCTATCGGACTAGCGGGAGGGCCTACGAGCAGTACTTC.

The chain employs TRBV19 and TRBJ2-7; 7 bases are shared with TRBD1. Germline CDR1 LNHDA, CDR2 SQIVND (reference sequence). This CDR3 is 14 amino acids long. V shed 5 bases, J shed 4 bases, and the junction held 8 bases outside the gene matches. The chain's CDR3 is CASSARGGWYEQYF. In DNA form, the CDR3 reads TGTGCCAGTAGTGCCCGAGGGGGCTGGTACGAGCAGTACTTC.

The rearrangement joins TRBV5-1 to TRBJ2-5; D possibly corresponds to TRBD1 (6 bases). The CDR3 has 16 amino acids. The germline V gene has CDR1 SGHRS and CDR2 YFSETQ. V shed 4 bases and J shed 5 bases, with 21 bases lying between them. For the CDR3, the DNA is TGCGCCAGCAGCCCCTTGGGCAGGGGAACTTCGGAGACCCAGTACTTC. It translates to CASSPLGRGTSETQYF.

The J gene is TRBJ2-2, the V gene TRBV19; 8 positions agree with TRBD2. The CDR3 extends over 17 amino acids. CDR1 is LNHDA, CDR2 SQIVND, per germline (reference sequence). The V segment lost 5 bases and the J segment 6 bases; nucleotides outside the gene matches: 14. Here the CDR3 DNA reads TGTGCCAGTAGTGTTGGACTAGCCGGAGCGTGGTCCGGGGAGCTGTTTTTT. It yields the protein CASSVGLAGAWSGELFF.

The V and J genes are TRBV6-5 and TRBJ1-5; 8 positions agree with TRBD1. J gave up 1 base and V 4 bases, and 3 bases lay outside the gene matches. This CDR3 comprises 15 residues. Per germline, CDR1 MNHEY and CDR2 SVGAGI. The CDR3 nucleotides read TGTGCCAGCAGTTTAGGACAGGGAAGCAATCAGCCCCAGCATTTT. Residues: CASSLGQGSNQPQHF.

This clone was recorded many times. The chain is built from TRBV29-1 and TRBJ2-1, with 11 nucleotides matching TRBD2. CDR3 length: 14 amino acids. CDR1 SQVTM and CDR2 ANQGSEA come from the germline V gene. The J segment lost 7 bases and the V segment lost 6 bases, leaving 8 bases of the junction unmatched. The CDR3 sequence is CSVLRLAGRNEQFF. For the CDR3, the DNA is TGCAGCGTCCTTCGACTAGCGGGAAGGAATGAGCAGTTCTTC.

This chain uses TRBV5-1 with TRBJ2-2, with 7 bases fitting TRBD1. The V gene end was trimmed by 4 bases and the J gene end by 5 bases; junction bases not matched to a gene: 11. Germline V gene sequence: CDR1 SGHRS, CDR2 YFSETQ. CDR3 length: 16 residues. The chain's CDR3 is CASSPGTAVTTGELFF. CDR3 nucleotide sequence: TGCGCCAGCAGCCCCGGGACAGCTGTAACGACCGGGGAGCTGTTTTTT.

This clone came up a few times. This chain uses TRBV18 with TRBJ1-3; D might be TRBD1 (5 bases). V was pared by 3 bases and J by 5 bases, with 14 bases between. The germline CDR1 and CDR2 sequences are KGHSH and LQKENI. The length of the CDR3 is 15 residues. CDR3 sequence (DNA): TGTGCCAGCTCACCGACGCAGGGTTCGAGAAACACCATATATTTT. Residues: CASSPTQGSRNTIYF.

This clone was seen a few times. This chain connects TRBV5-1 to TRBJ2-7, with a tentative D call TRBD2 (5 bases). The CDR3 is 16 amino acids. Trimming left V 2 bases short and J 1 base short, with 16 bases between. Per germline, CDR1 SGHRS and CDR2 YFSETQ. The CDR3 protein is CASSLSPSGGSYEQYF. The CDR3 region has the DNA TGCGCCAGCAGCTTAAGCCCCAGCGGAGGTTCCTACGAGCAGTACTTC.

This clone was detected only a few times. The chain uses TRBV30 and TRBJ2-5; D is undetermined. With 7 bases removed from V and 1 base from J, the gap between germline ends came to 13 bases. The germline CDR1 and CDR2 sequences are GTSNPN and SVGIG (reference sequence). This CDR3 is built from 13 residues. CDR3 protein: CASNVAVQETQYF. Here the CDR3 DNA reads TGTGCCTCGAACGTGGCAGTCCAAGAGACCCAGTACTTC.

CDR3 bases: TGTGCCAGCAGTGAATCGGGACAGGGCTACGAGCAGTACTTC. This gives the protein CASSESGQGYEQYF. The chain is built from TRBV6-1 and TRBJ2-7; 9 bases align to TRBD1. The CDR3 is 14 residues long. Trimming cost V 2 bases and J 3 bases; bases outside gene matches: 2. Germline CDR1 reads MNHNS; CDR2 reads SASEGT.

This clone was found many times. The chain employs TRBV18 and TRBJ2-5; D gene unclear. Trimming removed 8 bases at V and 3 bases at J, with 13 bases between. This CDR3 is 13 amino acids long. Germline V CDR1 and CDR2: KGHSH, LQKENI. The CDR3 loop reads CASTPTREETQYF. Written as DNA, the CDR3 is TGTGCCAGCACGCCGACAAGAGAAGAGACCCAGTACTTC.